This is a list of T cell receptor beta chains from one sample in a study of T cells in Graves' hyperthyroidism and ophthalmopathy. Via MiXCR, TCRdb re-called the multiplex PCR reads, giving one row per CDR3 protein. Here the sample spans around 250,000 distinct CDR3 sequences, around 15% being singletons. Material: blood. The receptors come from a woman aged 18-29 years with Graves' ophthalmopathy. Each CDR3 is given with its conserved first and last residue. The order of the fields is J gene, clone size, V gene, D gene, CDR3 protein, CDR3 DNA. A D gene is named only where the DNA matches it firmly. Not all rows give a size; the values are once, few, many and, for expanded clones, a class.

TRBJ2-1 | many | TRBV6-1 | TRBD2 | CASSYGSASGRPTGSYNEQFF | TGTGCCAGCAGTTATGGGTCGGCTAGCGGGAGGCCCACAGGATCGTACAATGAGCAGTTCTTC
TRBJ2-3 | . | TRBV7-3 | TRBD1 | CASSWGQASPSTDTQYF | TGTGCCAGCAGCTGGGGACAGGCTTCACCTAGCACAGATACGCAGTATTTT
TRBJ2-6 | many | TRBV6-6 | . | CASSYSSFSGANVLTF | TGTGCCAGCAGTTACTCTTCTTTCTCTGGGGCCAACGTCCTGACTTTC
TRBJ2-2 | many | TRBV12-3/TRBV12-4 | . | CASSPDSSNTGELFF | TGTGCCAGCAGCCCGGACAGTTCGAACACCGGGGAGCTGTTTTTT
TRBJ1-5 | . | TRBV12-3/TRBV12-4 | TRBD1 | CASSGGRDRGRDQPQHF | TGTGCCAGCAGTGGGGGCCGGGACAGGGGAAGAGATCAGCCCCAGCATTTT
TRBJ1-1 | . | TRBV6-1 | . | CASRGQNTEAFF | TGTGCCAGCAGGGGGCAGAACACTGAAGCTTTCTTT
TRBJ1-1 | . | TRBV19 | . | CASSVERNTEAFF | TGTGCCAGTAGTGTGGAGAGGAACACTGAAGCTTTCTTT
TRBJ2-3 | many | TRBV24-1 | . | CATSPPFIDTQYF | TGTGCCACCAGCCCGCCCTTTATAGATACGCAGTATTTT
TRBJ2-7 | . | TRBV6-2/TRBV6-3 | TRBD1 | CASRAPDRGIYEQYF | TGTGCCAGCAGGGCCCCCGACAGGGGAATCTACGAGCAGTACTTC
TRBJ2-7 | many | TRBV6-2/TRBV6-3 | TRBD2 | CASSYGTSGYEQYF | TGTGCCAGCAGTTACGGGACTAGCGGTTACGAGCAGTACTTC
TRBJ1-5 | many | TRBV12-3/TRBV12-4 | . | CASSSGGTGQPQHF | TGTGCCAGCAGTTCGGGGGGGACCGGACAGCCCCAGCATTTT
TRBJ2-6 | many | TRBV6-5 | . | CASSYRTDSGANVLTF | TGTGCCAGCAGTTACCGGACAGACTCTGGGGCCAACGTCCTGACTTTC
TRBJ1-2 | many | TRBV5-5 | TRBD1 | CASSLNAQLRDSLYGYTF | TGTGCCAGCAGTCTAAATGCGCAACTGCGGGACAGCCTGTATGGCTACACCTTC
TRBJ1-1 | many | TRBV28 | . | CASSFGGSRAEAFF | TGTGCCAGCAGTTTTGGTGGAAGTAGGGCTGAAGCTTTCTTT
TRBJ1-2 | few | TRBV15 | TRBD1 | CATSTPGQGSGGYTF | TGTGCCACCAGCACCCCGGGACAGGGGTCTGGGGGCTACACCTTC
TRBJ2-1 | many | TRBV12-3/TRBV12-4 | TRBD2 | CASSPHSSGRDNEQFF | TGTGCCAGCAGTCCACACTCTAGCGGGAGAGACAATGAGCAGTTCTTC
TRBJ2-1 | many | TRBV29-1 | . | CSVEVAAYNEQFF | TGCAGCGTTGAGGTAGCGGCCTACAATGAGCAGTTCTTC
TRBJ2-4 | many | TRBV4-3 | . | CASSQDFRENIQYF | TGCGCCAGCAGCCAAGATTTTCGCGAAAACATTCAGTACTTC
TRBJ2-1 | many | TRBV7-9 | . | CASSLQGSFHNEQFF | TGTGCCAGCAGCTTACAGGGGTCCTTCCACAATGAGCAGTTCTTC
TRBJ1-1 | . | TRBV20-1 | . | CSAPAGGGPGTEAFF | TGCAGTGCCCCAGCCGGGGGGGGCCCAGGCACTGAAGCTTTCTTT
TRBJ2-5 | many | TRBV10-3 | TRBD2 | CATRAGGPGGETQYF | TGTGCCACCAGGGCGGGAGGGCCAGGGGGAGAGACCCAGTACTTC
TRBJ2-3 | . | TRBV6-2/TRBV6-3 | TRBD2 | CASSFGLADTDTQYF | TGTGCCAGCAGTTTCGGACTAGCAGACACAGATACGCAGTATTTT
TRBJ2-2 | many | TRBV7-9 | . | CASSPGQYSNTGELFF | TGTGCCAGCAGCCCGGGTCAGTACTCTAACACCGGGGAGCTGTTTTTT
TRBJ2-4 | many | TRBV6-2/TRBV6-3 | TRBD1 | CASSNPTGGKNIQYF | TGTGCCAGCAGTAACCCGACAGGGGGCAAAAACATTCAGTACTTC
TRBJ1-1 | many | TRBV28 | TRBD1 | CASSSNRGQIMNTEAFF | TGTGCCAGCAGTTCCAACAGGGGCCAGATTATGAACACTGAAGCTTTCTTT
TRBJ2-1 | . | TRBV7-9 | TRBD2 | CASSFTSGREWQFF | TGTGCCAGCAGCTTTACTAGCGGGAGGGAGTGGCAGTTCTTC
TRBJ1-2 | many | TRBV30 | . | CAWSVAGNYGYTF | TGTGCCTGGAGTGTCGCTGGCAACTATGGCTACACCTTC
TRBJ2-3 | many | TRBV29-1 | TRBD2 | CSVEKGLAGVVDTQYF | TGCAGCGTTGAAAAAGGACTAGCGGGAGTTGTAGATACGCAGTATTTT
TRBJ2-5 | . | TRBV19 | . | CASSIDALETQYF | TGTGCCAGTAGTATAGATGCCTTGGAGACCCAGTACTTC
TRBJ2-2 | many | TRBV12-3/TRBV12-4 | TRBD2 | CASSLSGRNTGELFF | TGTGCCAGCAGTTTGAGCGGGAGGAACACCGGGGAGCTGTTTTTT
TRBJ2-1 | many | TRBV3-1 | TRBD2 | CASSQVLAGFNEQFF | TGTGCCAGCAGCCAAGTACTAGCGGGGTTTAATGAGCAGTTCTTC